Shown below are 9 T cell receptor beta chains from a single sample sequenced in a study of T cell responses to AZD1222 COVID-19 vaccine. The assay was immunoSEQ multiplex PCR, and TCRdb's table has in-frame clones only and misses some. The sample contains under 170,000 clones, less than 95% of which appear only once. Sequencing was performed on peripheral blood, taken on day 0 of AZD1222 vaccination. These receptors originate from an adult in good health.

V is TRBV18 and J is TRBJ2-2; maybe TRBD2 (6 bases). From germline, CDR1 is KGHSH and CDR2 LQKENI. V lost 3 bases and J lost 3, with 11 bases in between. The CDR3 loop spans 15 amino acids. The CDR3 sequence is CASSPRDSDTGELFF. The CDR3 DNA is TGTGCCAGCTCACCTCGGGACTCCGACACCGGGGAGCTGTTTTTT.

CDR3 in DNA: TGTGCCAGCAGTCTCCCCCCGGTACATGAAAAACTGTTTTTT. Amino acids: CASSLPPVHEKLFF. The gene calls are TRBV28 and TRBJ1-4; D is uncertain. The CDR3 is made up of 14 amino acids. CDR1 is MDHEN and CDR2 is SYDVKM in the germline V gene. The V end was cut by 5 bases, the J end by 6 bases, with 13 bases between. The variable domain in full, with the rest retrieved from reference TRBV28 and TRBJ1-4, is DVKVTQSSRYLVKRTGEKVFLECVQDMDHENMFWYRQDPGLGLRLIYFSYDVKMKEKGDIPEGYSVSREKKERFSLILESASTNQTSMYLCASSLPPVHEKLFFGSGTQLSVL.

The gene calls are TRBV6-1 and TRBJ2-1, with TRBD2 as a possible D gene (7 bases). The CDR3 length is 15 residues. V lost 2 bases, J lost 6 bases, and 14 bases lay in between. CDR1 and CDR2 (germline): MNHNS, SASEGT. CDR3 nucleotides: TGTGCCAGCAGTGAAACCGAGGGAGGGGGCAATGAGCAGTTCTTC. Protein sequence: CASSETEGGGNEQFF.

J is TRBJ1-1 and V is TRBV7-2; tentatively, D is TRBD1 (6 bases). CDR3 length: 13 amino acids. Trimming took 1 base from V and 11 from J, leaving 14 bases between them. Germline CDR1 is SGHTA and CDR2 is FQGNSA. The CDR3 sequence is CASSLVGAGQAFF. The CDR3 bases are TGTGCCAGCAGCTTAGTGGGGGCAGGACAGGCTTTCTTT.

The chain is built from TRBV7-9 and TRBJ1-1, with 8 nucleotides matching TRBD1. The germline CDR1 and CDR2 sequences are SEHNR and FQNEAQ (reference sequence). There are 14 residues in the CDR3. J was trimmed by 4 bases and V by 2 bases; bases with no gene match: 3. The CDR3, as DNA: TGTGCCAGCAGCTTACTTGACAGGGGCACTGAAGCTTTCTTT. Translated: CASSLLDRGTEAFF.

The genes are TRBV19 and TRBJ1-2; no clear D. V lost 3 bases and J lost 6, with 11 bases in between. Germline assignment: CDR1 LNHDA and CDR2 SQIVND (reference sequence). The CDR3 consists of 13 residues. The chain's CDR3 is CASSIGVGDGYTF. DNA for the CDR3: TGTGCCAGTAGTATCGGAGTCGGAGATGGCTACACCTTC. Drawing the rest from reference TRBV19 and TRBJ1-2, the complete variable domain is DGGITQSPKYLFRKEGQNVTLSCEQNLNHDAMYWYRQDPGQGLRLIYYSQIVNDFQKGDIAEGYSVSREKKESFPLTVTSAQKNPTAFYLCASSIGVGDGYTFGSGTRLTVV.

The rearrangement links TRBV5-6 to TRBJ2-5, with TRBD1 matching 7 bases. Germline CDR1 SGHDT, CDR2 YYEEEE. The length of the CDR3 is 13 residues. With V trimmed by 4 bases and J by 5 bases, 5 bases remained unmatched. The CDR3: CASSRQGWETQYF. Here the CDR3 DNA reads TGTGCCAGCAGCCGACAGGGCTGGGAGACCCAGTACTTC.

This clone was recorded only once. The chain carries TRBV29-1 and TRBJ1-1; D uncertain. V was cut by 4 bases and J by 3 bases, with 12 bases left in between. From germline, CDR1 is SQVTM and CDR2 ANQGSEA. The CDR3 consists of 13 residues. CDR3 amino acids: CSVVRQADTEAFF. The CDR3 DNA follows: TGCAGCGTTGTAAGGCAGGCGGACACTGAAGCTTTCTTT.

This clone was counted only a few times. The CDR3 is CASSLASNQPQHF. The DNA of the CDR3 is TGTGCCAGCAGTTTAGCTAGCAATCAGCCCCAGCATTTT. The chain carries TRBV12-3 or TRBV12-4 and TRBJ1-5; D unresolved. The CDR3 runs to 13 residues. V shed 0 bases and J shed 0 bases, with 0 bases lying between them.